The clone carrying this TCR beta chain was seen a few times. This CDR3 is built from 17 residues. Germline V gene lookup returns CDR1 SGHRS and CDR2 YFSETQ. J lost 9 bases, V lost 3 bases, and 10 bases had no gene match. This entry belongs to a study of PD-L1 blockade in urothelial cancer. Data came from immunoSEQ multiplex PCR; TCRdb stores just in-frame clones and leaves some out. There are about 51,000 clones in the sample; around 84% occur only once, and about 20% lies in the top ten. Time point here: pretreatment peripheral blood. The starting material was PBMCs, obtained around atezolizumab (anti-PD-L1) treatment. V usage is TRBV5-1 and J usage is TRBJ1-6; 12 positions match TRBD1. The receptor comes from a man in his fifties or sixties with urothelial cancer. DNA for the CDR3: TGCGCCAGCAGCTCCGGGACAGGGGGCCCTGAGGGTTCACCCCTCCACTTT. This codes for CASSSGTGGPEGSPLHF.